This TCR beta chain was identified during a study of regulatory T cells in long-lasting Graves disease. Note on this clonotype: As yet, its antigen is unknown.

Study outcomes and limitations: Persistent Graves' patients showed a TCR diversity that was lower than that of newly diagnosed ones. Those with persistent disease had in common more public clonotypes (about 3,000) than new patients (roughly 1,000). There was favoring of TRBV28, TRBJ1-2 and TRBJ2-5 in persistent disease.

The CDR3 sequence is 18 residues long. V lost 0 bases, J lost 1 base, and 8 bases stayed unmatched. Looked up from germline, CDR1 is LGHNA and CDR2 is YNFKEQ. The authors built TCR beta libraries using iRepertoire HTBI primers and Arm-PCR of CDR3 regions. Each CDR3 protein gets one entry after TCRdb re-called the multiplex PCR reads with MiXCR. Here the sample spans 310,000 or so distinct CDR3 sequences, 22% being singletons. Noted time point: persistent/refractory GD, antithyroid drugs over 5 years with positive TRAb. PBMC RNA was the source of the TCR library. Patients were enrolled at an endocrinology department in Xi'an, China.

The sequenced sample was peripheral blood mononuclear cells (PBMCs), obtained when the disease was refractory, from a patient treated with antithyroid drugs. The origin of this receptor is a female donor with Graves disease. The rearrangement uses TRBV4-2 and TRBJ2-5; TRBD2 matches at 10 bases. CDR3 loop: CASSQDPSGSGAQETQYF. CDR3 sequence (DNA): TGTGCCAGCAGCCAAGATCCTAGCGGGAGCGGGGCCCAAGAGACCCAGTACTTC.